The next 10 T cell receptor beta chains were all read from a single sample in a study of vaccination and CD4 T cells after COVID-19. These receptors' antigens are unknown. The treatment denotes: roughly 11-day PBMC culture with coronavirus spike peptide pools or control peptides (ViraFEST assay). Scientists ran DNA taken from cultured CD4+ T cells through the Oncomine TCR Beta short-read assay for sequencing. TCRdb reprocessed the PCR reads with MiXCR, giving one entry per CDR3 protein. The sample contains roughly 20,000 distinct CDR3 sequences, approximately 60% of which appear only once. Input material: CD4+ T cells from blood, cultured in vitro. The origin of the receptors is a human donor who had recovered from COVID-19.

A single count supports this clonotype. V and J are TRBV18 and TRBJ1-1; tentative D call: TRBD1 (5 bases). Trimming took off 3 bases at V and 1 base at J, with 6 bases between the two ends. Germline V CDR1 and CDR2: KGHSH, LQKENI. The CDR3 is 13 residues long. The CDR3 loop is CASSPQGNTEAFF. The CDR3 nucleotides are TGTGCCAGCTCACCTCAGGGGAACACTGAAGCTTTCTTT.

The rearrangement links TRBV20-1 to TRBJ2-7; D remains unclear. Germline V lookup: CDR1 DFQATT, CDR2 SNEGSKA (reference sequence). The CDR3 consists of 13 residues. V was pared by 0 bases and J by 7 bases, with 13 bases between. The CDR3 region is CSARDHRAEEQYF. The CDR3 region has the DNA TGCAGTGCTAGAGATCACCGCGCTGAGGAGCAGTACTTC.

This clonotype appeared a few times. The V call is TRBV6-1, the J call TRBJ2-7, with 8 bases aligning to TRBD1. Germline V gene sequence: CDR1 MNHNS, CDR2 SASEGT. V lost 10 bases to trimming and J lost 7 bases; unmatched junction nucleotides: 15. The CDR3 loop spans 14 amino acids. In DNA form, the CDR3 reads TGTGCCACTCGACCCGCAGGGGGCTCTCGGGAGCAGTACTTC. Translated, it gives CATRPAGGSREQYF.

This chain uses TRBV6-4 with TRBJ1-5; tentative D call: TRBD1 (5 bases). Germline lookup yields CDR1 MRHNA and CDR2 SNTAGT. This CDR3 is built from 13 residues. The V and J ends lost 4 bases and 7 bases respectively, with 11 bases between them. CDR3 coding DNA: TGTGCCAGCAGTGCAGGTCCAGGGCAGCCCCAGCATTTT. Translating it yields CASSAGPGQPQHF.

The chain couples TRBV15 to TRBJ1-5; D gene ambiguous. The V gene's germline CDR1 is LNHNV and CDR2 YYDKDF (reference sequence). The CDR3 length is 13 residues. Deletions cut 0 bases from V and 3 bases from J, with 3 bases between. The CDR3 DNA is TGTGCCACCAGCAGAGATGTCAATCAGCCCCAGCATTTT. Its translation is CATSRDVNQPQHF.

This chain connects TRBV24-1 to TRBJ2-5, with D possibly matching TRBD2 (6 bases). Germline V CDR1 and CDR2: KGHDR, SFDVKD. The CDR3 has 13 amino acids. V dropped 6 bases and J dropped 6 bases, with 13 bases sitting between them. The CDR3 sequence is CATSQYGSQTQYF. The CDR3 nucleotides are TGTGCCACCAGTCAGTACGGGAGCCAGACCCAGTACTTC.

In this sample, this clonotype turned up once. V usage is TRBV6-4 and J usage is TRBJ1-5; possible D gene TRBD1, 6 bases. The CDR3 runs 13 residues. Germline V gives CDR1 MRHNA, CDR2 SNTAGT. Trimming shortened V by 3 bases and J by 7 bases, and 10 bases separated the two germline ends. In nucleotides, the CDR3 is TGTGCCAGCAGTGAAGAACAGGGACAGCCCCAGCATTTT. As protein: CASSEEQGQPQHF.

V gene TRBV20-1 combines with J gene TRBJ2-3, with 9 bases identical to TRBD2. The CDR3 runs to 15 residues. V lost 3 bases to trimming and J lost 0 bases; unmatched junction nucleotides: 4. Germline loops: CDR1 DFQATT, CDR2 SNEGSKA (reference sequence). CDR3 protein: CSASTTSGSTDTQYF. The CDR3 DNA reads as TGCAGTGCTAGCACTACTAGCGGGAGCACAGATACGCAGTATTTT.

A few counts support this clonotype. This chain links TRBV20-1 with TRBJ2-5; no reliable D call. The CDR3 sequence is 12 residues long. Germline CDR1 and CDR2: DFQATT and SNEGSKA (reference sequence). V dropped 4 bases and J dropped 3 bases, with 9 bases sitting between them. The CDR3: CSATGNKETQYF. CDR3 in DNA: TGCAGTGCTACGGGCAATAAAGAGACCCAGTACTTC.

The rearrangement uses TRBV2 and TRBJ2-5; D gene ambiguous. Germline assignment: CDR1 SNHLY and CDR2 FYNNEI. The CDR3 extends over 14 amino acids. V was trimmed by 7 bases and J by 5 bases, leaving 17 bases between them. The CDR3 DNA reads TGTGCCAGCACTCGGGCCCCCCCGGGCGAGACCCAGTACTTC. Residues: CASTRAPPGETQYF.